The 13 T cell receptor beta chains below come from one sample, sequenced in a study of control samples from healthy donors and cancer patients. Profiled with immunoSEQ multiplex PCR; TCRdb holds only in-frame clones, not every one. This sample yields approximately 59,000 clones, of which 87% are seen a single time; 10% to 15% belongs to the top ten. Input material: PBMCs. These receptors were collected from a woman aged 55-69 years with lung cancer.

The DNA for the CDR3 is TGTGCCAGCATTAGAAGTGGTACAGGGACCTATAATTCACCCCTCCACTTT. Protein: CASIRSGTGTYNSPLHF. The V and J genes are TRBV3-1 (or the pseudogene TRBV3-2) and TRBJ1-6; possible D gene TRBD1, 6 bases. Germline CDR1 reads LGHDT; CDR2 reads YNNKEL (reference sequence). The CDR3 loop spans 17 amino acids. Trimming shortened V by 7 bases and J by 2 bases, and 18 bases separated the two germline ends.

V is TRBV30 and J is TRBJ1-4; TRBD1 is a possible D gene (5 bases). This CDR3 spans 14 amino acids. The V end was cut by 3 bases, the J end by 7 bases, with 15 bases between. Germline assignment: CDR1 GTSNPN and CDR2 SVGIG (reference sequence). Here the CDR3 DNA reads TGTGCCTGGAGCCCCGGGCAGGGAGGTGAAAAACTGTTTTTT. It codes for CAWSPGQGGEKLFF.

The CDR3, as DNA: TGTGCCAGCAGAATAGGACTAGCGGAGGCGGGGACCCAGTACTTC. Translated: CASRIGLAEAGTQYF. The chain couples TRBV6-5 to TRBJ2-5; 10 positions agree with TRBD2. Germline trimming cut 6 bases from V and 7 bases from J; bases unmatched to any gene: 11. Germline assignment: CDR1 MNHEY and CDR2 SVGAGI. The CDR3 extends over 15 amino acids.

The genes are TRBV24-1 and TRBJ2-2, with 7 bases matching TRBD2. The CDR3 is made up of 15 amino acids. The ends lost 12 bases at V and 0 bases at J; junction bases unmatched: 9. Per the germline V gene, CDR1 is KGHDR and CDR2 is SFDVKD. CDR3 sequence reads: CAPAGLLANTGELFF. The CDR3 nucleotides are TGTGCCCCCGCGGGACTACTCGCGAACACCGGGGAGCTGTTTTTT.

The CDR3 bases are TGTGCCAGCAGCTTAGCGCTCGGGGGCATTGAAAAACTGTTTTTT. Encoded protein: CASSLALGGIEKLFF. This rearrangement joins TRBV7-6 to TRBJ1-4; TRBD1 is a possible D gene (6 bases). This CDR3 spans 15 amino acids. The germline V and J ends were trimmed by 0 bases and 7 bases, with 12 bases remaining between them. The germline CDR1 and CDR2 sequences are SGHVS and FNYEAQ.

This rearrangement joins TRBV6-5 to TRBJ2-7; no firm D call. The CDR3 length is 15 residues. V was pared by 0 bases and J by 6 bases, with 15 bases between. CDR1 is MNHEY, CDR2 SVGAGI, per germline. In nucleotides, the CDR3 is TGTGCCAGCAGTTACTCACGGAGCCCTCCCTCCGAGCAGTACTTC. It specifies CASSYSRSPPSEQYF.

The genes are TRBV28 and TRBJ1-4; TRBD1 might be the D (5 bases). The CDR3 consists of 16 residues. Germline V lookup: CDR1 MDHEN, CDR2 SYDVKM. V dropped 5 bases and J dropped 2 bases, with 15 bases sitting between them. CDR3 coding DNA: TGTGCCAGCAGTGGCAGGGAGGGATTCACTAATGAAAAACTGTTTTTT. Protein sequence: CASSGREGFTNEKLFF.

V and J are TRBV28 and TRBJ2-5, with a weak D call TRBD2 (6 bases). Germline lookup yields CDR1 MDHEN and CDR2 SYDVKM. CDR3 length: 17 residues. V lost 2 bases, J lost 4 bases, and 20 bases lay in between. CDR3 in DNA: TGTGCCAGCAGTTTAGGGTTGGTTGGGGGGACCCGAGAGACCCAGTACTTC. It translates to CASSLGLVGGTRETQYF.

The chain employs TRBV2 and TRBJ1-5; perhaps TRBD1 as D (5 bases). Trimming cost V 4 bases and J 5 bases, with 9 bases left between them. This CDR3 spans 13 amino acids. Germline V gene sequence: CDR1 SNHLY, CDR2 FYNNEI. DNA of the CDR3: TGTGCCAGCAGTGGGGGACCTCATCAGCCCCAGCATTTT. Its translation is CASSGGPHQPQHF.

The rearrangement joins TRBV27 to TRBJ2-4; tentatively, D is TRBD1 or TRBD2 (5 bases each). The CDR3 is 18 residues long. V was cut by 4 bases and J by 0 bases, with 19 bases left in between. Germline V gives CDR1 MNHEY, CDR2 SMNVEV (reference sequence). CDR3 region: CASSSRDGQLLAKNIQYF. Here the CDR3 DNA reads TGTGCCAGCAGTTCTCGGGACGGGCAACTTCTAGCCAAAAACATTCAGTACTTC.

The V call is TRBV3-1 (or the pseudogene TRBV3-2), the J call TRBJ1-1; the D gene is possibly TRBD1 (6 bases). V was shortened by 8 bases and J by 3 bases, with 19 bases between the two germline ends. The CDR3 runs 15 residues. The germline gives CDR1 LGHDT, CDR2 YNNKEL (reference sequence). The CDR3 DNA sequence: TGTGCCAGCCATGTCGGGGGCTCGAGGGACACTGAAGCTTTCTTT. It codes for CASHVGGSRDTEAFF.

This chain uses TRBV19 with TRBJ2-1; D remains ambiguous. V shed 5 bases and J shed 4 bases, with 3 bases lying between them. The length of the CDR3 is 11 residues. Looked up from germline, CDR1 is LNHDA and CDR2 is SQIVND (reference sequence). For the CDR3, the DNA is TGTGCCAGTAGTTATTACAATGAGCAGTTCTTC. This codes for CASSYYNEQFF.

This chain links TRBV6-5 with TRBJ2-1; 8 bases fit TRBD2. The J segment lost 5 bases and the V segment lost 5 bases, leaving 5 bases of the junction unmatched. Germline V gives CDR1 MNHEY, CDR2 SVGAGI. The CDR3 is made up of 14 amino acids. The CDR3 DNA reads as TGTGCCAGCAGTCGTCGGGGGGGGGACAATGAGCAGTTCTTC. Translating it yields CASSRRGGDNEQFF.